This passage covers 19 T cell receptor beta chains from one sample sequenced in a study of T cell repertoires in cytomegalovirus infection. Each CDR3 protein is one row after TCRdb ran MiXCR on the reads. The sample contains a few hundred thousand distinct CDR3 sequences, approximately 40% of which appear only once. Antigen specificity for these receptors is unknown. Sample: cultured PBMCs, taken from culture after CMV antigen stimulation. Receptor source: a human donor in good health (CMV status not recorded). Some clones in this sample may be carry-over from other donors' samples.

The V call is TRBV7-2, the J call TRBJ2-7; D is uncertain. CDR1 is SGHTA, CDR2 FQGNSA, per germline. The CDR3 has 15 amino acids. V lost 3 bases, J lost 0 bases, and 12 bases lay in between. CDR3 sequence: CASSFSARSSYEQYF. Here the CDR3 DNA reads TGTGCCAGCAGCTTTTCGGCCCGGAGCTCCTACGAGCAGTACTTC.

V and J are TRBV6-8 and TRBJ1-6; D ambiguous. Germline V lookup: CDR1 MNHGY, CDR2 SAAAGT. Trimming removed 6 bases from V and 3 bases from J, with 15 bases in between. CDR3 length equals 16 residues. The CDR3 reads CASRSGRRVYNSPLHF. CDR3 DNA sequence: TGTGCCAGCAGATCAGGAAGAAGGGTCTATAATTCACCCCTCCACTTT.

The chain recombines TRBV2 with TRBJ2-7; TRBD1 matches 7 bases. Losses at the gene ends were 3 bases for V and 4 bases for J; bases not matched to a gene: 3. Germline CDR1 SNHLY, CDR2 FYNNEI. The CDR3 loop spans 13 amino acids. The CDR3: CASSEGQWYEQYF. CDR3 nucleotides: TGTGCCAGCAGTGAGGGACAGTGGTACGAGCAGTACTTC.

The CDR3 loop is CASSHGQGEAFF. The CDR3 DNA reads as TGTGCCAGCAGCCATGGACAGGGGGAAGCTTTCTTT. The V call is TRBV9, the J call TRBJ1-1; TRBD1 aligns across 9 bases. CDR1 is SGDLS and CDR2 is YYNGEE in the germline V gene. Trimming at V came to 4 bases and at J to 8 bases, leaving 3 bases not matched to a gene. This CDR3 has 12 residues.

This chain links TRBV7-8 with TRBJ2-7; TRBD2 might be the D (5 bases). V was trimmed by 5 bases and J by 6 bases, leaving 14 bases between them. This CDR3 has 13 amino acids. CDR1 SGHVS and CDR2 FQNEAQ come from the germline V gene. The CDR3 DNA follows: TGTGCCAGCAGCAGAAGCTCAGAGGGCGAGCAGTACTTC. Translation: CASSRSSEGEQYF.

The V and J genes are TRBV7-2 and TRBJ2-7; D gene unclear. Trimming stripped 4 bases from V and 5 bases from J, with 18 bases between. Per germline, CDR1 SGHTA and CDR2 FQGNSA. This CDR3 spans 15 amino acids. Written as DNA, the CDR3 is TGTGCCAGCAGCTCCCCCCCGCTGGGAATAAACGAGCAGTACTTC. Its protein is CASSSPPLGINEQYF.

The V call is TRBV2, the J call TRBJ2-1, with D hard to call. Trimming stripped 7 bases from V and 6 bases from J, with 7 bases between. Per the germline V gene, CDR1 is SNHLY and CDR2 is FYNNEI. The CDR3 sequence is 11 residues long. In nucleotides, the CDR3 is TGTGCCAGCAACGACGGCAATGAGCAGTTCTTC. Its protein product is CASNDGNEQFF.

This clonotype was found once. The chain links TRBV6-2 or TRBV6-3 to TRBJ2-5, with D maybe TRBD2 (6 bases). V lost 2 bases to trimming and J lost 4 bases, with 8 bases between them. The germline V gene encodes CDR1 MNHEY and CDR2 SVGEGT. The CDR3 runs to 13 residues. The CDR3 DNA reads as TGTGCCAGCAGTTACGCGGGGCTAGAGACCCAGTACTTC. This sequence encodes CASSYAGLETQYF.

This clonotype appeared once. This rearrangement joins TRBV7-9 to TRBJ2-3, with 10 bases aligning to TRBD2. V shed 1 base and J 0 bases; nucleotides not matched to a gene: 7. The CDR3 is made up of 18 amino acids. CDR1 is SEHNR, CDR2 FQNEAQ, per germline (reference sequence). The CDR3, as DNA: TGTGCCAGCAGCTTAGATTTGGGACTAGCGCGTAGCACAGATACGCAGTATTTT. Residues: CASSLDLGLARSTDTQYF.

The rearrangement uses TRBV7-2 and TRBJ2-3, with 8 bases aligning to TRBD1. The CDR3 consists of 17 residues. The J segment lost 2 bases and the V segment lost 1 base, leaving 8 bases of the junction unmatched. The germline CDR1 and CDR2 sequences are SGHTA and FQGNSA. Here the CDR3 reads CASSLGPTGAATDTQYF. DNA for the CDR3: TGTGCCAGCAGCTTAGGCCCGACAGGGGCCGCCACAGATACGCAGTATTTT.

This clonotype was seen once. This chain links TRBV12-3 or TRBV12-4 with TRBJ1-4, with 9 bases matching TRBD1. The CDR3 is made up of 12 amino acids. Here the CDR3 DNA reads TGTGCGTCACAGGGGGCAGAGGAAAAACTGTTTTTT. It specifies CASQGAEEKLFF.

The chain combines TRBV7-6 with TRBJ2-5; D unclear. V lost 5 bases and J 2 bases, leaving 12 bases between the germline ends. The CDR3 runs to 14 residues. CDR1 and CDR2 from the germline V gene are SGHVS and FNYEAQ. The CDR3 region is CASSLRMSQETQYF. The CDR3 region has the DNA TGTGCCAGCAGCCTCCGGATGTCGCAAGAGACCCAGTACTTC.

The chain carries TRBV7-2 and TRBJ2-7, with D unresolved. This CDR3 has 12 residues. The V gene lost 5 bases and the J gene lost 3 bases, with 8 bases spanning the gap. CDR1 and CDR2 from the germline V gene are SGHTA and FQGNSA. Written as DNA, the CDR3 is TGTGCCAGCAGCCCCCACCGCTACGAGCAGTACTTC. Translated, it gives CASSPHRYEQYF.

This clonotype has a handful of counts. This chain links TRBV7-2 with TRBJ2-3; D unresolved. Per the germline V gene, CDR1 is SGHTA and CDR2 is FQGNSA. Trimming removed 7 bases from V and 5 bases from J, with 16 bases in between. The CDR3 runs 14 residues. DNA for the CDR3: TGTGCCAGCAACATTAGGAGATCCGAAGATACGCAGTATTTT. Its protein is CASNIRRSEDTQYF.

The sample holds many counts of this clonotype. The rearrangement joins TRBV7-8 to TRBJ2-3; maybe TRBD1 (6 bases). Germline CDR1 is SGHVS and CDR2 is FQNEAQ. The V and J ends lost 2 bases and 0 bases respectively, with 15 bases between them. The CDR3 sequence is 17 residues long. CDR3 region: CASSLSARGSSTDTQYF. DNA for the CDR3: TGTGCCAGCAGCTTATCAGCAAGGGGGTCTAGCACAGATACGCAGTATTTT.

This clonotype has more than one count but fewer than ten. The V call is TRBV19, the J call TRBJ1-5; D uncertain. V dropped 3 bases and J dropped 1 base, with 10 bases sitting between them. The CDR3 is made up of 15 amino acids. Germline V CDR1 and CDR2: LNHDA, SQIVND (reference sequence). In DNA, the CDR3 is TGTGCCAGTAGTATCTCGGTTGGCAGCAATCAGCCCCAGCATTTT. Encoded protein: CASSISVGSNQPQHF.

This chain joins TRBV6-1 and TRBJ2-1, with D possibly matching TRBD1 (5 bases). Germline CDR1 reads MNHNS; CDR2 reads SASEGT. V was cut by 5 bases and J by 10 bases, with 15 bases left in between. This CDR3 spans 13 amino acids. CDR3 in amino acids: CASSYAPHREQFF. The CDR3 DNA sequence: TGTGCCAGCAGTTACGCTCCCCACAGGGAGCAGTTCTTC.

This clonotype was counted between two and nine times. The DNA for the CDR3 is TGTGCCAGCAGCCAACAGGGGAGTAGGAACCAGCCCCAGCATTTT. Encoded protein: CASSQQGSRNQPQHF. This rearrangement joins TRBV7-9 to TRBJ1-5; TRBD1 aligns across 7 bases. CDR1 and CDR2 (germline): SEHNR, FQNEAQ (reference sequence). Trimming removed 5 bases from V and 7 bases from J; junction bases left unmatched: 11. The CDR3 spans 15 residues.

This clonotype was seen many times. The chain has TRBV7-8 and TRBJ2-5; D gene uncertain. V was shortened by 0 bases and J by 2 bases, with 4 bases between the two germline ends. The length of the CDR3 is 13 residues. CDR1 is SGHVS and CDR2 is FQNEAQ in the germline V gene. The CDR3 region has the DNA TGTGCCAGCAGCTTAGCCGAACAAGAGACCCAGTACTTC. Encoded protein: CASSLAEQETQYF.